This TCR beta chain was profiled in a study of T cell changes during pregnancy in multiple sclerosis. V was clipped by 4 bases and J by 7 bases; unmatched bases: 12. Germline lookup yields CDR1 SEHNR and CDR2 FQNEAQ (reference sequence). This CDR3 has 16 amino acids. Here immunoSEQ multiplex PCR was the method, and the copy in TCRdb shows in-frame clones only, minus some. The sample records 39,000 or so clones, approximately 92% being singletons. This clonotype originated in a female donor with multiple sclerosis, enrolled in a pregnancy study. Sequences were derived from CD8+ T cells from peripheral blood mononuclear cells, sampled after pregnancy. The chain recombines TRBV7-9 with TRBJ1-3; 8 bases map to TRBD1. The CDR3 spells CASSSTQGDVRNTIYF. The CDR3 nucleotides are TGTGCCAGCAGCTCAACACAGGGGGACGTTAGGAACACCATATATTTT. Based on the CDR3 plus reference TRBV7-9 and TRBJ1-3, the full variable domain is DTGVSQNPRHKITKRGQNVTFRCDPISEHNRLYWYRQTLGQGPEFLTYFQNEAQLEKSRLLSDRFSAERPKGSFSTLEIQRTEQGDSAMYLCASSSTQGDVRNTIYFGEGSWLTVV.